These 4 T cell receptor beta chains were all obtained from the same sample, sequenced in a study of control samples from healthy donors and cancer patients. TCRdb's copy holds only in-frame clones and misses some; the assay was immunoSEQ multiplex PCR. The sample gives over 75,000 clones, 91% of which show up once; roughly 14% is in the top ten. The sample taken for sequencing was blood. These receptors were collected from a man aged 25-40 years in good health.

The chain carries TRBV14 and TRBJ1-2, with D maybe TRBD1 (6 bases). The germline CDR1 and CDR2 sequences are SGHDN and FVKESK. V was trimmed by 4 bases and J by 5 bases, leaving 11 bases between them. There are 13 residues in the CDR3. DNA of the CDR3: TGTGCCAGCAGCCCCGGACAGACATATGGCTACACCTTC. This codes for CASSPGQTYGYTF.

The rearrangement links TRBV4-1 to TRBJ2-5; D is ambiguous. This CDR3 contains 13 residues. Germline V CDR1 and CDR2: MGHRA, YSYEKL. V lost 1 base and J 2 bases, leaving 5 bases between the germline ends. CDR3 bases: TGCGCCAGCAGCCAAGCACAGCAAGAGACCCAGTACTTC. It codes for CASSQAQQETQYF.

The rearrangement links TRBV3-1 (or the pseudogene TRBV3-2) to TRBJ1-6; 7 nucleotides agree with TRBD1. Germline V CDR1 and CDR2: LGHDT, YNNKEL (reference sequence). This CDR3 has 16 residues. After removal of 5 bases from V and 5 bases from J, the junction contained 9 bases not matched to a gene. CDR3 sequence: CASSYAGTANNSPLHF. The CDR3, as DNA: TGTGCCAGCAGCTACGCCGGGACAGCAAATAATTCACCCCTCCACTTT.

The chain couples TRBV13 to TRBJ2-3; 13 bases are shared with TRBD2. The CDR3 totals 19 residues. The V gene's germline CDR1 is PRHDT and CDR2 FYEKMQ (reference sequence). J gave up 6 bases and V 5 bases, and 17 bases lay outside the gene matches. CDR3 residues: CASSQTSGRAKLYPDTQYF. In DNA form, the CDR3 reads TGTGCCAGCAGCCAAACTAGCGGGAGGGCCAAACTGTACCCGGATACGCAGTATTTT. The whole variable domain, filled in from reference TRBV13 and TRBJ2-3, reads AAGVIQSPRHLIKEKRETATLKCYPIPRHDTVYWYQQGPGQDPQFLISFYEKMQSDKGSIPDRFSAQQFSDYHSELNMSSLELGDSALYFCASSQTSGRAKLYPDTQYFGPGTRLTVL.